The 10 T cell receptor beta chains below come from one sample, sequenced in a study of T cell clonality in common variable immunodeficiency. Profiled with immunoSEQ multiplex PCR; TCRdb holds only in-frame clones, not every one. The sample shows about 37,000 clones, none of them appearing just once. Material: peripheral blood mononuclear cells. The receptors were gathered from a person between 18 and 70 years old in good health.

This clone was counted at least ten times. The CDR3 end is not reached by the read, which stops 3 residues before it; the germline J gene fills it in. V is TRBV12-3 or TRBV12-4 and J is TRBJ2-2; D is possibly TRBD1 or TRBD2 (5 bases each). Deletions cut 4 bases from V and 5 bases from J, with 14 bases between. The length of the CDR3 is 15 residues. The part of the CDR3 DNA that was read is TGTGCCAGCAGTTCTGAGGGGCTGGGGACCGGGGAG. Translating it yields CASSSEGLGTGE. From start to end, the CDR3 is CASSSEGLGTGELFF.

There are a few counts of this clone. The CDR3 extends 3 residues past the end of the read, so its final part is completed from the germline J gene. This chain joins TRBV6-2 or TRBV6-3 and TRBJ1-5; 9 positions agree with TRBD1. CDR1 is MNHEY, CDR2 SVGEGT, per germline. Trimming at V came to 7 bases and at J to 6 bases, leaving 10 bases not matched to a gene. This CDR3 has 15 amino acids. CDR3 bases read: TGTGCCAGCAACGAGGACAGGGGTTGGGGTCAGCCC. Protein product: CASNEDRGWGQP. In full, the CDR3 is CASNEDRGWGQPQHF.

This clone was picked up a small number of times. The DNA ends 3 residues before the CDR3 does, and the rest of the CDR3 is filled in from the germline J gene. The rearrangement uses TRBV7-6 and TRBJ2-1, with TRBD2 matching over 8 bases. The CDR3 is 15 amino acids. The junction had 7 bases not matched to a gene; V was cut back by 1 base and J by 8 bases. Germline CDR1 and CDR2: SGHVS and FNYEAQ. The CDR3 here is CASSLGSGNLDEQFF. The part of the CDR3 DNA that was read is TGTGCCAGCAGCTTAGGTAGCGGGAACCTCGATGAG.

This clone showed up many times. With the read ending 3 residues before the CDR3 end, the germline J gene is used to fill in that end. The chain combines TRBV7-8 with TRBJ1-1; 7 positions match TRBD1. Germline V gives CDR1 SGHVS, CDR2 FQNEAQ. J lost 5 bases, V lost 0 bases, and 12 bases had no gene match. CDR3 length equals 17 residues. This CDR3 reads CASSLAPSRQGITEAFF. The DNA read from the CDR3 is TGTGCCAGCAGCTTAGCTCCATCACGACAGGGAATTACTGAA.

The sample holds a few counts of this clone. The read terminates 3 residues before the CDR3 end, so the remaining end is supplied by the germline J gene. J is TRBJ1-1 and V is TRBV7-8; D might be TRBD1 (5 bases). The germline V gene encodes CDR1 SGHVS and CDR2 FQNEAQ. The CDR3 loop spans 17 amino acids. V lost 2 bases and J lost 0, with 16 bases in between. Partial CDR3 DNA: TGTGCCAGCAGCTTACTATGGTACGGACACTTGAACACTGAA. It yields the protein CASSLLWYGHLNTE. In full, the CDR3 reads CASSLLWYGHLNTEAFF.

The sample holds many counts of this clone. The CDR3 protein is CASSLDRGLYGYTF. CDR3 bases read: TGTGCCAGCAGCTTGGACAGGGGCCTCTATGGC. The V and J genes are TRBV7-8 and TRBJ1-2; 9 bases fit TRBD1. From the germline J gene comes the end of the CDR3, since the read stops 3 residues before it. The CDR3 consists of 14 residues. Unmatched junction bases numbered 3, after V lost 3 bases and J lost 4 bases. CDR1 is SGHVS and CDR2 is FQNEAQ in the germline V gene.

This clone was seen ten or more times. The read terminates 3 residues before the CDR3 end, so the remaining end is supplied by the germline J gene. This chain uses TRBV5-1 with TRBJ2-7; 12 bases fit TRBD2. V lost 0 bases, J lost 5 bases, and 6 bases stayed unmatched. Germline CDR1 reads SGHRS; CDR2 reads YFSETQ. The CDR3 is 16 amino acids. CDR3 DNA (partial): TGCGCCAGCAGCTTGGAGCTAGCGGGAGGGATGAACGAG. Translation gives CASSLELAGGMNE. The entire CDR3 sequence reads CASSLELAGGMNEQYF. The full variable domain, in which reference TRBV5-1 and TRBJ2-7 provide the parts outside the CDR3, is KAGVTQTPRYLIKTRGQQVTLSCSPISGHRSVSWYQQTPGQGLQFLFEYFSETQRNKGNFPGRFSGRQFSNSRSEMNVSTLELGDSALYLCASSLELAGGMNEQYFGPGTRLTVT.

This clone was counted many times. The read comes to an end 3 residues before the CDR3 does, leaving the germline J gene to fill in the end. The chain combines TRBV28 with TRBJ2-6, with a tentative D call TRBD1 (6 bases). V lost 10 bases and J lost 1, with 20 bases in between. The CDR3 is 17 amino acids. The germline V gene encodes CDR1 MDHEN and CDR2 SYDVKM. This CDR3 is CATKQGWDLSGANVLTF. Incomplete CDR3 DNA: TGTGCCACCAAACAGGGCTGGGACCTTTCTGGGGCCAACGTC.

This clone came up many times. The CDR3 end is not reached by the read, which stops 3 residues before it; the germline J gene fills it in. This chain uses TRBV12-3 or TRBV12-4 with TRBJ1-2; TRBD1 matches 9 bases. Trimming took 6 bases from V and 7 from J; bases not matched to a gene: 6. CDR3 size: 13 residues. The CDR3 reads CASSYGTGSGYTF. CDR3 DNA, as far as it was read: TGTGCCAGCAGCTATGGGACAGGGTCTGGC.

This clone is termed medium-sized. From the germline J gene comes the end of the CDR3, since the read stops 3 residues before it. The V and J genes are TRBV6-2 or TRBV6-3 and TRBJ1-2; D is unclear. CDR1 and CDR2 (germline): MNHEY, SVGEGT. This CDR3 contains 13 residues. V shed 4 bases and J shed 6 bases, with 12 bases lying between them. CDR3 bases read: TGTGCCAGCAGTTTGGTCGGGGTGGATGGC. It yields the protein CASSLVGVDG. The full-length CDR3 reads as CASSLVGVDGYTF.